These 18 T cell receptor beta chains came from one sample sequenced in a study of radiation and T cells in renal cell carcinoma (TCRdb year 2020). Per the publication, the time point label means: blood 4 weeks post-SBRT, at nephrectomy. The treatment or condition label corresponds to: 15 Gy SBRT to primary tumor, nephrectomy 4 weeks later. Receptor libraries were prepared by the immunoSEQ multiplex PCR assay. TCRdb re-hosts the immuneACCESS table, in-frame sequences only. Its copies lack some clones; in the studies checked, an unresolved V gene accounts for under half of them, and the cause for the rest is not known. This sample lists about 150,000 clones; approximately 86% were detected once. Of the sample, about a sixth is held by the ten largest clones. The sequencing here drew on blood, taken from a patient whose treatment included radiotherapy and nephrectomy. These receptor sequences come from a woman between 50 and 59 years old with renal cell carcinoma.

In DNA form, the CDR3 reads TGTGCCAGTAGTACCCGAAGGTTGGGGGGCGCAGATACGCAGTATTTT. This sequence encodes CASSTRRLGGADTQYF. V is TRBV19 and J is TRBJ2-3, with D perhaps given as TRBD1 or TRBD2 (6 bases each). V was pared by 4 bases and J by 4 bases, with 18 bases between. The CDR3 extends over 16 amino acids. The germline gives CDR1 LNHDA, CDR2 SQIVND (reference sequence). The full variable domain, completed using reference TRBV19 and TRBJ2-3, is DGGITQSPKYLFRKEGQNVTLSCEQNLNHDAMYWYRQDPGQGLRLIYYSQIVNDFQKGDIAEGYSVSREKKESFPLTVTSAQKNPTAFYLCASSTRRLGGADTQYFGPGTRLTVL.

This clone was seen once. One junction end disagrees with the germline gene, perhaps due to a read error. CDR3 loop: CASSGRTSGQGHF. The CDR3 nucleotides read TGTGCCAGCAGCGGTAGAACCTCGGGACAGGGACACTTC. J is TRBJ2-5 and V is TRBV9; TRBD1 matches 9 bases. Germline values: CDR1 SGDLS, CDR2 YYNGEE. This CDR3 comprises 13 residues.

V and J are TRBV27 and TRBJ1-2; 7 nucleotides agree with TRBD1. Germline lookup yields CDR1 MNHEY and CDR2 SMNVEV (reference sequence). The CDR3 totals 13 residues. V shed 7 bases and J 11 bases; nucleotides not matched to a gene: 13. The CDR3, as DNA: TGTGCCAGCAAGACAAACCAGGGGGAATGGTACACCTTC. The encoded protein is CASKTNQGEWYTF.

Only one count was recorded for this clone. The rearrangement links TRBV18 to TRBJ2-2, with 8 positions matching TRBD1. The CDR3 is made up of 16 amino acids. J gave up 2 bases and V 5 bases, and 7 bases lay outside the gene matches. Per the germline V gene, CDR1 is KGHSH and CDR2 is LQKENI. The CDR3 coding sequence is TGTGCCAGCTCAAGACAGGGGCCAGGCAACACCGGGGAGCTGTTTTTT. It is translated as CASSRQGPGNTGELFF.

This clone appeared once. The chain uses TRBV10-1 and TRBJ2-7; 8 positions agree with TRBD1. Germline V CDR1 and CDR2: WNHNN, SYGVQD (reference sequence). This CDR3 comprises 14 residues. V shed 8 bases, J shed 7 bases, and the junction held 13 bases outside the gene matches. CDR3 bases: TGCGCCAGCTATATGGTCAGGGGGCAGTGTGAGCAGTACTTC. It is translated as CASYMVRGQCEQYF.

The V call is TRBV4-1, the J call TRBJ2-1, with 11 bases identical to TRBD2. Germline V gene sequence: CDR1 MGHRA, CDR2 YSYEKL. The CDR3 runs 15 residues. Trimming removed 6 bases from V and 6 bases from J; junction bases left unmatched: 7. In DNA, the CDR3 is TGCGCCAGCAGTCTTATAGCGGGAGGGAGCAATGAGCAGTTCTTC. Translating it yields CASSLIAGGSNEQFF.

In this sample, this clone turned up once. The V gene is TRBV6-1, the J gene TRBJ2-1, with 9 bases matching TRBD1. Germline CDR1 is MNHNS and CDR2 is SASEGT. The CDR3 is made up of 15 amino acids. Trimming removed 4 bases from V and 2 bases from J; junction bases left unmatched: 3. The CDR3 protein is CASSGDRAAYNEQFF. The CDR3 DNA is TGTGCCAGCAGTGGGGACAGGGCGGCCTACAATGAGCAGTTCTTC.

CDR3 in amino acids: CASSHQLIGRAEGYTF. DNA of the CDR3: TGCGCCAGCAGCCATCAACTTATTGGAAGGGCGGAAGGCTACACCTTC. The J gene is TRBJ1-2, the V gene TRBV4-3; no clear D. V lost 3 bases to trimming and J lost 8 bases, with 22 bases between them. Germline V gene lookup returns CDR1 LGHNA and CDR2 YSLEER. The CDR3 is 16 amino acids.

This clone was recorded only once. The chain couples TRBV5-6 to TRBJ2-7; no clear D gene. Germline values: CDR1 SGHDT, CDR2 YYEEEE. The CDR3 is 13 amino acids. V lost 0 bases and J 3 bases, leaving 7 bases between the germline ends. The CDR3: CASSLDTHYEQYF. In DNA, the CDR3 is TGTGCCAGCAGCTTGGACACCCACTACGAGCAGTACTTC.

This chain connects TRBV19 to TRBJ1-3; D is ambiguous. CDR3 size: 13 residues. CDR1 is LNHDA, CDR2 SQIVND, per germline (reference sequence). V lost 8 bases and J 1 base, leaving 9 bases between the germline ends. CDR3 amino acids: CASATLSGNTIYF. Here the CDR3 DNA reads TGTGCCAGTGCAACCCTATCTGGAAACACCATATATTTT. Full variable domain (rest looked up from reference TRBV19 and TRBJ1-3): DGGITQSPKYLFRKEGQNVTLSCEQNLNHDAMYWYRQDPGQGLRLIYYSQIVNDFQKGDIAEGYSVSREKKESFPLTVTSAQKNPTAFYLCASATLSGNTIYFGEGSWLTVV.

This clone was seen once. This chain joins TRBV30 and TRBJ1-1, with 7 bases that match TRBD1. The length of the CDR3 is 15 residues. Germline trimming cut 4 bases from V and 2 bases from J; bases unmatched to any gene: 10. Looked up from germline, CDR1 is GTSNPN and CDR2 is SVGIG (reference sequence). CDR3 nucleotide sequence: TGTGCCTGGAAGGGGACAGCGATTACTAACACTGAAGCTTTCTTT. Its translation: CAWKGTAITNTEAFF.

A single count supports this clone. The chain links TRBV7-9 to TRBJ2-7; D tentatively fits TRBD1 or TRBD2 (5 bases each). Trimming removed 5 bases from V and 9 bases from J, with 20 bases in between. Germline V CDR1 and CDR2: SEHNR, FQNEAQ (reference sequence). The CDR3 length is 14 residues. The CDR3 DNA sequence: TGTGCCAGCAGCGCAGCAGGGCTAGCAACGGTGCAGTACTTC. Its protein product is CASSAAGLATVQYF.

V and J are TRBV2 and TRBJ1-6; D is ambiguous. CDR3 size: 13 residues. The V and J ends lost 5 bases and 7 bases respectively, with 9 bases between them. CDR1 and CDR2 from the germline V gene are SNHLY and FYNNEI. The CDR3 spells CASSSTLNSPLHF. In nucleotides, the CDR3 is TGTGCCAGCAGTTCCACCTTAAATTCACCCCTCCACTTT.

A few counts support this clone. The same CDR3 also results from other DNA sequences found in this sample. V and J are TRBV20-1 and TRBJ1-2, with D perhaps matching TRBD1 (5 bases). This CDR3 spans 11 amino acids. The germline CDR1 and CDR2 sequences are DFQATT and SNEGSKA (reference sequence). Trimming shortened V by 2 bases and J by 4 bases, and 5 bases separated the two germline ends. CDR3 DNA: TGCAGTGCTAGACAGGGCTATGGCTACACCTTC. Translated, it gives CSARQGYGYTF.

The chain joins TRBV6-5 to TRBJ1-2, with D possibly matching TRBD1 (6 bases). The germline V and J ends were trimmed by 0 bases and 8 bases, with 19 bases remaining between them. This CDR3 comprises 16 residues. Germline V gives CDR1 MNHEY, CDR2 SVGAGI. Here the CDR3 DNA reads TGTGCCAGCAGTTACTCCGTCGGGACAACTCGAAGCGGCTACACCTTC. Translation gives CASSYSVGTTRSGYTF.

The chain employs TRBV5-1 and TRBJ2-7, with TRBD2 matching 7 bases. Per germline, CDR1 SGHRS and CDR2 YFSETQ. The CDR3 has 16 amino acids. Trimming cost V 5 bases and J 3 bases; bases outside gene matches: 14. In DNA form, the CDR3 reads TGCGCCAGCAGTTCTCCGAGGACTAGGGGTATCTACGAGCAGTACTTC. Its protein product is CASSSPRTRGIYEQYF.

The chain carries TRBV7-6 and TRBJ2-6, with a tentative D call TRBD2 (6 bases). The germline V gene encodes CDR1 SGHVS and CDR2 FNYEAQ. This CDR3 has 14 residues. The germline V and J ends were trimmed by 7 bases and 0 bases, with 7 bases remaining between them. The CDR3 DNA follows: TGTGCCAGCACCGGGGGCTCTGGGGCCAACGTCCTGACTTTC. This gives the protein CASTGGSGANVLTF.

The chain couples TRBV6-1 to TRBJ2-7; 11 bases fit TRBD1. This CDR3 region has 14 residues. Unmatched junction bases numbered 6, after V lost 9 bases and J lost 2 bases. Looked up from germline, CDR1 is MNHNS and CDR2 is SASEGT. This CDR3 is CASSRDRGTYEQYF. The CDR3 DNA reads TGTGCCAGTTCCCGGGACAGGGGGACCTACGAGCAGTACTTC.